This T cell receptor (beta chain) came from a study of blood T cells in healthy people across ages. V dropped 5 bases and J dropped 4; count of bases not matched to a gene: 13. CDR1 is SGHTA, CDR2 FQGNSA, per germline. The CDR3 is made up of 16 amino acids. Using a J-beta primer mix together with a sample-barcoded 5' primer, a second PCR was run for roughly 7 to 12 cycles. TCRdb ran MiXCR on the 5' RACE reads and lists one entry per CDR3 protein. The sample consists of about 680,000 distinct CDR3 sequences, over 45% of them appearing once. Ranging in age from about 6 to 95, the donors were healthy Caucasian individuals from Russia.

V usage is TRBV7-2 and J usage is TRBJ2-5, with 7 bases identical to TRBD2. Sequenced sample: blood. This sequence was found in a woman aged 55-75 years in good health. The CDR3 nucleotides read TGTGCCAGCAGCCAGAACGGCCCGGGAGGAGGAGAGACCCAGTACTTC. Translating it yields CASSQNGPGGGETQYF.